The rows below give T cell receptor beta chains drawn from one sample of a study of control samples from healthy donors and cancer patients. Only in-frame clones appear in the TCRdb table, and some are missing; sequencing was by immunoSEQ multiplex PCR. The sample shows 400,000 to 450,000 clones, 75% to 95% of them seen only once. The sequenced sample consisted of PBMCs. The receptors originated from a middle-aged man with head and neck cancer. Each CDR3 is given with its conserved first and last residue. Each record gives: clone size, D gene, V gene, CDR3 length, J gene, CDR3 DNA, CDR3 protein. The D gene is left open where the match is weak. Expanded clones are given a class, and other clones once, few, many or no size at all.

clone size: .
D gene: .
V gene: TRBV3-1/TRBV3-2
CDR3 length: 16
J gene: TRBJ2-3
CDR3 DNA: TGTGCCAGCAGCCAAGAGGGTGGCGGGGCCGCAGATACGCAGTATTTT
CDR3 protein: CASSQEGGGAADTQYF

clone size: .
D gene: .
V gene: TRBV5-1
CDR3 length: 16
J gene: TRBJ1-1
CDR3 DNA: TGCGCCAGCAGCTTGGCTCCACATGGTGTCGGCACTGAAGCTTTCTTT
CDR3 protein: CASSLAPHGVGTEAFF

clone size: .
D gene: TRBD1
V gene: TRBV6-6
CDR3 length: 15
J gene: TRBJ1-5
CDR3 DNA: TGTGCCAGCGGGCGAACGGACAGGGGCGAGCAGCCCCAGCATTTT
CDR3 protein: CASGRTDRGEQPQHF

clone size: .
D gene: .
V gene: TRBV27
CDR3 length: 14
J gene: TRBJ2-7
CDR3 DNA: TGTGCCAGCAGTTTACGGCAGGGTGCCTACGAGCAGTACTTC
CDR3 protein: CASSLRQGAYEQYF

clone size: .
D gene: TRBD2
V gene: TRBV15
CDR3 length: 15
J gene: TRBJ2-3
CDR3 DNA: TGTGCCACCAGCCAACGACTAGCGGGAGAGGATACGCAGTATTTT
CDR3 protein: CATSQRLAGEDTQYF

clone size: .
D gene: .
V gene: TRBV6-5
CDR3 length: 16
J gene: TRBJ2-6
CDR3 DNA: TGTGCCAGCAGTTACTCTCAAGGGTCTGGGGCCAACGTCCTGACTTTC
CDR3 protein: CASSYSQGSGANVLTF

clone size: .
D gene: .
V gene: TRBV11-2
CDR3 length: 14
J gene: TRBJ2-7
CDR3 DNA: TGTGCCAGCAGTTTAATTCGCAGGGTCCACGAGCAGTACTTC
CDR3 protein: CASSLIRRVHEQYF

clone size: .
D gene: TRBD1
V gene: TRBV18
CDR3 length: 16
J gene: TRBJ1-1
CDR3 DNA: TGTGCCAGCTCACTCTATACAGGGGACACGAACACTGAAGCTTTCTTT
CDR3 protein: CASSLYTGDTNTEAFF

clone size: .
D gene: .
V gene: TRBV10-2
CDR3 length: 13
J gene: TRBJ2-7
CDR3 DNA: TGCGCCAGCACCACCGGAAACTCCTACGAGCAGTACTTC
CDR3 protein: CASTTGNSYEQYF

clone size: .
D gene: .
V gene: TRBV9
CDR3 length: 14
J gene: TRBJ2-3
CDR3 DNA: TGTGCCAGCAGTTATGCGGGGAAGGAAGATACGCAGTATTTT
CDR3 protein: CASSYAGKEDTQYF

clone size: .
D gene: .
V gene: TRBV7-9
CDR3 length: 13
J gene: TRBJ1-1
CDR3 DNA: TGTGCCAGCAGCCTACCTGCAAGCGCTGAAGCTTTCTTT
CDR3 protein: CASSLPASAEAFF

clone size: .
D gene: .
V gene: TRBV10-1
CDR3 length: 14
J gene: TRBJ2-3
CDR3 DNA: TGCGCCAGCAGCTATACCGGGGCCACAGATACGCAGTATTTT
CDR3 protein: CASSYTGATDTQYF

clone size: once
D gene: TRBD2
V gene: TRBV7-3
CDR3 length: 14
J gene: TRBJ2-1
CDR3 DNA: TGTGCCAGCAGCCTCGCCAGCGGGAGGAATGAGCAGTTCTTC
CDR3 protein: CASSLASGRNEQFF

clone size: .
D gene: .
V gene: TRBV5-6
CDR3 length: 17
J gene: TRBJ2-6
CDR3 DNA: TGTGCCAGCAGCGGCAGCGATCTATGGTCTGGGGCCAACGTCCTGACTTTC
CDR3 protein: CASSGSDLWSGANVLTF

clone size: .
D gene: TRBD2
V gene: TRBV7-9
CDR3 length: 16
J gene: TRBJ2-3
CDR3 DNA: TGTGCCAGCAGCTTATTGCGGGGGGTCGCTCCCGATACGCAGTATTTT
CDR3 protein: CASSLLRGVAPDTQYF

clone size: .
D gene: TRBD2
V gene: TRBV19
CDR3 length: 16
J gene: TRBJ2-3
CDR3 DNA: TGTGCCAGTAGTTCTCGGACTAGCGGGGTGGCAGATACGCAGTATTTT
CDR3 protein: CASSSRTSGVADTQYF

clone size: .
D gene: .
V gene: TRBV15
CDR3 length: 15
J gene: TRBJ2-2
CDR3 DNA: TGTGCCACCAGCAGAGATAAAGCTTACACCGGGGAGCTGTTTTTT
CDR3 protein: CATSRDKAYTGELFF

clone size: .
D gene: .
V gene: TRBV5-6
CDR3 length: 15
J gene: TRBJ2-2
CDR3 DNA: TGTGCCAGCAGCCCCCTCGGACTCAACACCGGGGAGCTGTTTTTT
CDR3 protein: CASSPLGLNTGELFF

clone size: few
D gene: TRBD2
V gene: TRBV9
CDR3 length: 17
J gene: TRBJ2-2
CDR3 DNA: TGTGCCAGCAGAGCAGGGCCGGGACTAGCTAACACCGGGGAGCTGTTTTTT
CDR3 protein: CASRAGPGLANTGELFF

clone size: .
D gene: .
V gene: TRBV27
CDR3 length: 12
J gene: TRBJ1-1
CDR3 DNA: TGTGCCAGCAGGATCGGGGGCACTGAAGCTTTCTTT
CDR3 protein: CASRIGGTEAFF

clone size: .
D gene: .
V gene: TRBV6-5
CDR3 length: 15
J gene: TRBJ2-6
CDR3 DNA: TGTGCCAGCAGCCAACAGGGCTCTGGGGCCAACGTCCTGACTTTC
CDR3 protein: CASSQQGSGANVLTF

clone size: .
D gene: .
V gene: TRBV5-4
CDR3 length: 16
J gene: TRBJ2-7
CDR3 DNA: TGTGCCAGCAGCTCAAGGGGGGACGCCCTGTCCTACGAGCAGTACTTC
CDR3 protein: CASSSRGDALSYEQYF

clone size: .
D gene: TRBD1
V gene: TRBV7-6
CDR3 length: 15
J gene: TRBJ1-5
CDR3 DNA: TGTGCCAGCAGCTTAACAGGGGGCATGGGTCAGCCCCAGCATTTT
CDR3 protein: CASSLTGGMGQPQHF

clone size: .
D gene: TRBD2
V gene: TRBV3-1/TRBV3-2
CDR3 length: 16
J gene: TRBJ2-5
CDR3 DNA: TGTGCCAGCAGCCTTACTCTTGGAGTGGGAGGGGAGACCCAGTACTTC
CDR3 protein: CASSLTLGVGGETQYF

clone size: .
D gene: TRBD1
V gene: TRBV3-1/TRBV3-2
CDR3 length: 14
J gene: TRBJ1-5
CDR3 DNA: TGTGCCAGCAGCTTAGGGACAGGGGGTCAGCCCCAGCATTTT
CDR3 protein: CASSLGTGGQPQHF

clone size: once
D gene: .
V gene: TRBV20-1
CDR3 length: 11
J gene: TRBJ2-7
CDR3 DNA: TGCAGTGCTACACTGTCCTACGAGCAGTACTTC
CDR3 protein: CSATLSYEQYF

clone size: .
D gene: .
V gene: TRBV10-2
CDR3 length: 14
J gene: TRBJ1-1
CDR3 DNA: TGCGCCAGCAGTGAGAGGGGTGGGCAAACTGAAGCTTTCTTT
CDR3 protein: CASSERGGQTEAFF

clone size: .
D gene: .
V gene: TRBV18
CDR3 length: 15
J gene: TRBJ2-7
CDR3 DNA: TGTGCCAGCTCATTCTCAGAACAGGGTCGTGCCGAGCAGTACTTC
CDR3 protein: CASSFSEQGRAEQYF

clone size: .
D gene: .
V gene: TRBV11-2
CDR3 length: 12
J gene: TRBJ2-7
CDR3 DNA: TGTGCCAGCAGCTTAATTTCCTACGAGCAGTACTTC
CDR3 protein: CASSLISYEQYF

clone size: few
D gene: TRBD2
V gene: TRBV6-1
CDR3 length: 19
J gene: TRBJ2-2
CDR3 DNA: TGTGCCAGCAGTGTTGCGGGACTAGCGGGAGGGCTTTCATCCGGGGAGCTGTTTTTT
CDR3 protein: CASSVAGLAGGLSSGELFF

clone size: .
D gene: .
V gene: TRBV7-9
CDR3 length: 15
J gene: TRBJ2-1
CDR3 DNA: TGTGCCAGCAGCTTAGTACAGGGACCTCTCCTTTGGCAGTTCTTC
CDR3 protein: CASSLVQGPLLWQFF

clone size: .
D gene: .
V gene: TRBV18
CDR3 length: 14
J gene: TRBJ1-5
CDR3 DNA: TGTGCCAGCTCGCCGACAGGAGATTGGCAGCCCCAGCATTTT
CDR3 protein: CASSPTGDWQPQHF

clone size: .
D gene: .
V gene: TRBV11-2
CDR3 length: 16
J gene: TRBJ2-2
CDR3 DNA: TGTGCCAGCAGCTTAAGATTACTCTCGAACACCGGGGAGCTGTTTTTT
CDR3 protein: CASSLRLLSNTGELFF

clone size: .
D gene: .
V gene: TRBV7-9
CDR3 length: 14
J gene: TRBJ1-1
CDR3 DNA: TGTGCCAGCGGTCAACCCAGGGAGCTTTCTGAAGCTTTCTTT
CDR3 protein: CASGQPRELSEAFF

clone size: .
D gene: .
V gene: TRBV5-6
CDR3 length: 15
J gene: TRBJ2-7
CDR3 DNA: TGTGCCAGCAGCTTTTCCGGGGTTGGCACCTACGAGCAGTACTTC
CDR3 protein: CASSFSGVGTYEQYF

clone size: .
D gene: .
V gene: TRBV7-8
CDR3 length: 13
J gene: TRBJ1-1
CDR3 DNA: TGTGCCAGCAGCATTAGACGGGCCACTGAAGCTTTCTTT
CDR3 protein: CASSIRRATEAFF

clone size: .
D gene: TRBD1
V gene: TRBV12-5
CDR3 length: 19
J gene: TRBJ1-2
CDR3 DNA: TGTGCTAGTGGTTTGGTATTTTTAACAGGGAGGGACAGTAACTATGGCTACACCTTC
CDR3 protein: CASGLVFLTGRDSNYGYTF

clone size: .
D gene: .
V gene: TRBV6-2/TRBV6-3
CDR3 length: 14
J gene: TRBJ1-3
CDR3 DNA: TGTGCCAGCAGTTACGCGGTCTCTGGAAACACCATATATTTT
CDR3 protein: CASSYAVSGNTIYF

clone size: .
D gene: .
V gene: TRBV3-1/TRBV3-2
CDR3 length: 14
J gene: TRBJ1-2
CDR3 DNA: TGTGCCAGCAGCCAAGAGGCGGGGGAGAAAGGCTACACCTTC
CDR3 protein: CASSQEAGEKGYTF

clone size: .
D gene: .
V gene: TRBV30
CDR3 length: 13
J gene: TRBJ2-5
CDR3 DNA: TGTGCCTGGAGGGTGCGAGGGTCAGAGACCCAGTACTTC
CDR3 protein: CAWRVRGSETQYF

clone size: .
D gene: TRBD2
V gene: TRBV19
CDR3 length: 14
J gene: TRBJ2-7
CDR3 DNA: TGTGCCAGTAGTCCCGGACTAGGTATCTACGAGCAGTACTTC
CDR3 protein: CASSPGLGIYEQYF

clone size: .
D gene: .
V gene: TRBV3-1/TRBV3-2
CDR3 length: 14
J gene: TRBJ2-5
CDR3 DNA: TGTGCCAGCAGCCAAGCAGAAACCCAAGAGACCCAGTACTTC
CDR3 protein: CASSQAETQETQYF

clone size: .
D gene: TRBD1
V gene: TRBV11-2
CDR3 length: 16
J gene: TRBJ1-5
CDR3 DNA: TGTGCCAGCAGCCTCATCCTGGGAGGGGGCGGTCAGCCCCAGCATTTT
CDR3 protein: CASSLILGGGGQPQHF

clone size: .
D gene: .
V gene: TRBV5-1
CDR3 length: 16
J gene: TRBJ2-1
CDR3 DNA: TGCGCCAGCAGCTTACCCGGGACTCAGATTACCAATGAGCAGTTCTTC
CDR3 protein: CASSLPGTQITNEQFF

clone size: once
D gene: .
V gene: TRBV3-1/TRBV3-2
CDR3 length: 16
J gene: TRBJ1-3
CDR3 DNA: TGTGCCAGCAGCCGCCTACAGAAGGTGGGAGGAAACACCATATATTTT
CDR3 protein: CASSRLQKVGGNTIYF

clone size: .
D gene: .
V gene: TRBV7-9
CDR3 length: 16
J gene: TRBJ1-1
CDR3 DNA: TGTGCCAGCAGCTCTCGTAAGGGGGGCGGGGACACTGAAGCTTTCTTT
CDR3 protein: CASSSRKGGGDTEAFF

clone size: once
D gene: TRBD1
V gene: TRBV5-1
CDR3 length: 13
J gene: TRBJ1-2
CDR3 DNA: TGCGCCAGCAGCGGCGGACAGGGACGGGGCTACACCTTC
CDR3 protein: CASSGGQGRGYTF

clone size: few
D gene: TRBD1
V gene: TRBV2
CDR3 length: 17
J gene: TRBJ1-5
CDR3 DNA: TGTGCCAGCAGGAGCGCCCGGACAGGGGTTGGGAATCAGCCCCAGCATTTT
CDR3 protein: CASRSARTGVGNQPQHF

clone size: .
D gene: TRBD2
V gene: TRBV19
CDR3 length: 16
J gene: TRBJ2-1
CDR3 DNA: TGTGCCAGTACCTCTAGGACTAGCCTGGGGGACAATGAGCAGTTCTTC
CDR3 protein: CASTSRTSLGDNEQFF

clone size: .
D gene: TRBD1
V gene: TRBV10-1
CDR3 length: 13
J gene: TRBJ1-1
CDR3 DNA: TGCGCCAGCATGGGGGACAGAAACACTGAAGCTTTCTTT
CDR3 protein: CASMGDRNTEAFF

clone size: once
D gene: TRBD2
V gene: TRBV27
CDR3 length: 16
J gene: TRBJ2-7
CDR3 DNA: TGTGCCAGCAGTCCGGCGGGGGGGGCTCTTTTCGACGAGCAGTACTTC
CDR3 protein: CASSPAGGALFDEQYF

clone size: .
D gene: TRBD1
V gene: TRBV6-5
CDR3 length: 15
J gene: TRBJ2-7
CDR3 DNA: TGTGCCAGCAGGTTTAACAGGGGACAGTCCTACGAGCAGTACTTC
CDR3 protein: CASRFNRGQSYEQYF

clone size: .
D gene: .
V gene: TRBV10-3
CDR3 length: 14
J gene: TRBJ2-2
CDR3 DNA: TGTGCCATCCGGTGGGCAGAGAACACCGGGGAGCTGTTTTTT
CDR3 protein: CAIRWAENTGELFF

clone size: .
D gene: TRBD1
V gene: TRBV7-9
CDR3 length: 15
J gene: TRBJ2-3
CDR3 DNA: TGTGCCAGCAGCCTGACAGGGGTTTTGGGAGATACGCAGTATTTT
CDR3 protein: CASSLTGVLGDTQYF

clone size: many
D gene: .
V gene: TRBV21-1
CDR3 length: 15
J gene: TRBJ1-5
CDR3 DNA: TGTGCCAGCAGCCGAAAGACGCAGGGGGAACAGCCCCAGCATTTT
CDR3 protein: CASSRKTQGEQPQHF

clone size: .
D gene: .
V gene: TRBV19
CDR3 length: 14
J gene: TRBJ1-5
CDR3 DNA: TGTGCCAGTACTTCCCAGGGGAGGGATCAGCCCCAGCATTTT
CDR3 protein: CASTSQGRDQPQHF

clone size: .
D gene: .
V gene: TRBV29-1
CDR3 length: 14
J gene: TRBJ1-4
CDR3 DNA: TGCAGCGTTGAATTGACGGGGGCCAATGAAAAACTGTTTTTT
CDR3 protein: CSVELTGANEKLFF

clone size: .
D gene: .
V gene: TRBV3-1/TRBV3-2
CDR3 length: 15
J gene: TRBJ1-5
CDR3 DNA: TGTGCCAGCAGCCAAGATTTCGGGGGTCTTCAGCCCCAGCATTTT
CDR3 protein: CASSQDFGGLQPQHF

clone size: .
D gene: .
V gene: TRBV27
CDR3 length: 17
J gene: TRBJ2-7
CDR3 DNA: TGTGCCAGCAGTTTAACGTCCCCCCGGGTCGGATCCTACGAGCAGTACTTC
CDR3 protein: CASSLTSPRVGSYEQYF

clone size: .
D gene: .
V gene: TRBV9
CDR3 length: 15
J gene: TRBJ1-5
CDR3 DNA: TGTGCCAGCAGCGTAACGGGATATAGCAATCAGCCCCAGCATTTT
CDR3 protein: CASSVTGYSNQPQHF